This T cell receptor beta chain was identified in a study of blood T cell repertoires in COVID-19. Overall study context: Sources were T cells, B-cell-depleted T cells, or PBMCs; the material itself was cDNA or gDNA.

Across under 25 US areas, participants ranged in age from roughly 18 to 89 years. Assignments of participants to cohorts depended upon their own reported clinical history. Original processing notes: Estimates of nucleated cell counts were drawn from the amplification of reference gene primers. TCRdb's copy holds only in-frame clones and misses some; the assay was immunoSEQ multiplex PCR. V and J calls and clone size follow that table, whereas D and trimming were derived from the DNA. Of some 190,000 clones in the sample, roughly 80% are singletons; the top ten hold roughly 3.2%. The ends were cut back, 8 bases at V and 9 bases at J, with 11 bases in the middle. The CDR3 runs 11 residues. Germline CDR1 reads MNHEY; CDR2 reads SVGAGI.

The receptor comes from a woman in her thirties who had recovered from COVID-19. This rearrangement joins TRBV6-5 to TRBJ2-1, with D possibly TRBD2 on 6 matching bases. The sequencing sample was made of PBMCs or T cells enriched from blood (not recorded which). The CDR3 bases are TGTGCCAGCGGGGTCGGGGGTGAGCAGTTCTTC. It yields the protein CASGVGGEQFF.